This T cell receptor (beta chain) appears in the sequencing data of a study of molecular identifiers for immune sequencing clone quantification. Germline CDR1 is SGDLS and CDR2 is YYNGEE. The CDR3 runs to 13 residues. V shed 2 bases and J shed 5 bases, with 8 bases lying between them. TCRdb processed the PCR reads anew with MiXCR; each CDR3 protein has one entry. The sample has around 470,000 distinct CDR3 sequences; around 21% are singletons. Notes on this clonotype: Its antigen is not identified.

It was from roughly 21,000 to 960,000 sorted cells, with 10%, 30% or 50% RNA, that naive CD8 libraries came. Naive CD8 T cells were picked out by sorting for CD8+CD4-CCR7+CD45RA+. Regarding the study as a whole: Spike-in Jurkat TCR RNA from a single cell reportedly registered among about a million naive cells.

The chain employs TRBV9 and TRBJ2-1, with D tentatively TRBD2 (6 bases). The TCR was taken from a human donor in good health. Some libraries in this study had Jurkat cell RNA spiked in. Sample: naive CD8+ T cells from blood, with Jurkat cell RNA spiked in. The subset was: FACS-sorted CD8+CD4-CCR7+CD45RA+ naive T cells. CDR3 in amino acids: CASSVGLHNEQFF. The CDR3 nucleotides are TGTGCCAGCAGCGTGGGACTCCACAATGAGCAGTTCTTC. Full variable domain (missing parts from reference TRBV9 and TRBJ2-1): DSGVTQTPKHLITATGQRVTLRCSPRSGDLSVYWYQQSLDQGLQFLIQYYNGEERAKGNILERFSAQQFPDLHSELNLSSLELGDSALYFCASSVGLHNEQFFGPGTRLTVL.